This T cell receptor (beta chain) appears in the sequencing data of a study of T-cell reconstitution after alpha-beta-depleted transplantation in children. Study-wide results and limits: Alpha-beta T cells about two months after transplant reportedly derived from several hundred expanded graft clones.

Unique molecular identifiers were incorporated into the prepared TCRbeta library. Using its own MiXCR run on the PCR reads, TCRdb lists one record per CDR3 protein. This sample has hundreds of thousands of distinct CDR3 sequences; less than 20% occur once, and the top ten carry 5%. With respect to this clonotype: Its antigen is unidentified.

This CDR3 has 16 residues. J gave up 11 bases and V 0 bases, and 12 bases lay outside the gene matches. Germline V gene sequence: CDR1 LGHNA, CDR2 YNFKEQ. V and J are TRBV4-2 and TRBJ2-7, with 11 nucleotides matching TRBD2. The source was PBMCs, mostly from graft donor cells, collected 360 days after TCRalphabeta/CD19-depleted stem cell transplant. This sequence was found in a male patient younger than 18 who had a stem cell transplant for acute lymphoblastic leukemia, so the T cells may come from the graft donor. The CDR3 sequence: CASSQDPRLAGGGKYF. The CDR3 DNA follows: TGTGCCAGCAGCCAAGATCCTCGGCTAGCGGGAGGAGGGAAGTACTTC.